Reported below is one TCR beta chain. This clonotype was observed a few times. Its specific antigen is unknown. It has no much larger one-base neighbor in the sample; base qualities were not kept. The CDR3 covers 12 residues, taking in both the cysteine and the phenylalanine. CDR3 DNA is the only sequence kept; it has 36 bases, read in frame from the first base. Sequences SGHAT (CDR1) and FQDESV (CDR2) are obtained from the germline V gene (reference sequence). Trimming removed 5 bases from V and 1 base from J, leaving 5 bases between the germline ends. For each ankylosing spondylitis patient, the synovial fluid sample was matched to a blood sample from that same patient. Sequencing used an Illumina HiSeq 2500. Quantitative 5'-RACE with molecular barcodes was the method used to prepare the TCR beta libraries. The source study handled its data this way. A new computational method, built on a probabilistic model of VDJ rearrangement, was used to identify disease-linked TCR variants. The public reads were quality trimmed at Q25 with fastp and then assembled into clones with MiXCR by TCRdb, keeping productive beta chains. Every distinct CDR3 protein forms one entry, paired with its most common genes and DNA. TCRdb, rather than the study authors, made the V and J calls. The sample contains more than 30,000 distinct CDR3 sequences, roughly an eighth of them found a single time. Of the sample, about 30% falls within the top ten clones.

The sample belongs to a study of CD8 T cells in ankylosing spondylitis (dated by TCRdb to about 2017). Study-wide context: The study profiled T cell receptor beta repertoires in healthy donors and ankylosing spondylitis patients to find disease-linked TCR variants. The whole study cohort included some 100 healthy donors and about two dozen ankylosing spondylitis patients. Peripheral blood samples were taken, and synovial fluid was additionally collected from ankylosing spondylitis patients.

Beyond this particular receptor, the publication reports: According to the report, matched synovial fluid samples from ankylosing spondylitis patients were significantly enriched for the disease-linked clones. The disease-linked clones had a CD8+ phenotype and were found at relatively low frequencies in peripheral blood. Blood from ankylosing spondylitis patients appeared to be characterized by a TCR beta motif composed of eight or nine highly homologous amino acid variants. Some of the motif variants had been reported before in the synovial fluid and blood of reactive arthritis patients, a finding that suggests common disease-initiation mechanisms.

The V and J genes are TRBV11-1 and TRBJ1-1; no D gene can be assigned with confidence. The sequence was collected from a male donor with ankylosing spondylitis. Sequenced material: synovial fluid, either unsorted or a sorted T cell fraction (not recorded which). The CDR3 has the sequence CASSTKNTEAFF. The bases read TGTGCCAGCAGCACAAAGAACACTGAAGCTTTCTTT.